This T cell receptor (beta chain) is from a study of T-cell reconstitution after alpha-beta-depleted transplantation in children. The CDR3 runs to 14 residues. Trimming shortened V by 8 bases and J by 0 bases, and 10 bases separated the two germline ends. Germline V CDR1 and CDR2: MNHNS, SASEGT. A TCRbeta library incorporating unique molecular identifiers was prepared. TCRdb re-called the PCR reads through MiXCR, storing one row per CDR3 protein. The sample comprises roughly 500,000 distinct CDR3 sequences, around 17% of which are singletons, and 2.5% to 3.5% rests with the top ten. This clonotype has only a few counts.

V usage is TRBV6-1 and J usage is TRBJ2-2; D is uncertain. Sequencing was performed on PBMCs from the stem cell graft donor, taken from the stem cell graft. The sequence came from a human donor who donated a stem cell graft to a child with acute lymphoblastic leukemia. CDR3 bases: TGTGCCAGCTGTCGGCTAGCGAACACCGGGGAGCTGTTTTTT. This gives the protein CASCRLANTGELFF.